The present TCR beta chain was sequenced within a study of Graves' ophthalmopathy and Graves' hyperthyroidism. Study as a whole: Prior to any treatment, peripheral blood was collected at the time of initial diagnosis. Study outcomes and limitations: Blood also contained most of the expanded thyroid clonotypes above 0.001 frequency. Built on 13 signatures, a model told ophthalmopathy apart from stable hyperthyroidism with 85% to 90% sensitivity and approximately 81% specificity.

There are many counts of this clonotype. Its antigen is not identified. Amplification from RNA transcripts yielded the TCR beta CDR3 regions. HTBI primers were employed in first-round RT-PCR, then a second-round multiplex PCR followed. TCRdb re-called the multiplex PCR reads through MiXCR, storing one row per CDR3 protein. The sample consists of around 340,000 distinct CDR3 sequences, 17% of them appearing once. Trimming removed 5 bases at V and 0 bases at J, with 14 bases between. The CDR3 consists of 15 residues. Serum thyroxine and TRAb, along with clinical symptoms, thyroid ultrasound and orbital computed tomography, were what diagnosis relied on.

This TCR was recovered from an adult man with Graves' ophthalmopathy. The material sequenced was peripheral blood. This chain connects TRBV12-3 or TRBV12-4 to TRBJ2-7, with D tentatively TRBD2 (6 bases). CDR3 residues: CASSLGGARSYEQYF. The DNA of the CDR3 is TGTGCCAGCAGTCTGGGGGGAGCCCGCTCCTACGAGCAGTACTTC.